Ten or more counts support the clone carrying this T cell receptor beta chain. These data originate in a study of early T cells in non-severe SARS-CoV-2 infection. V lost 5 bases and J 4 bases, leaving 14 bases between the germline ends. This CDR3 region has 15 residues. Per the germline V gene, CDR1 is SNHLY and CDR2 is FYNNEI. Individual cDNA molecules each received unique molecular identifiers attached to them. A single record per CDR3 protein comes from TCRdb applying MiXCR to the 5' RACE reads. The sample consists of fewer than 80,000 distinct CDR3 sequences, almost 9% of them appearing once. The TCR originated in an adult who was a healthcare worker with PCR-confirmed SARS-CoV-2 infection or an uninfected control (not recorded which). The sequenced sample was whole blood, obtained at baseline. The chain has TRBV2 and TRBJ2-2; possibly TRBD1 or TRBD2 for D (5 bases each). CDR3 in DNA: TGTGCCAGCAGTCCATACGGGACGGTCACCGGGGAGCTGTTTTTT. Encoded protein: CASSPYGTVTGELFF.